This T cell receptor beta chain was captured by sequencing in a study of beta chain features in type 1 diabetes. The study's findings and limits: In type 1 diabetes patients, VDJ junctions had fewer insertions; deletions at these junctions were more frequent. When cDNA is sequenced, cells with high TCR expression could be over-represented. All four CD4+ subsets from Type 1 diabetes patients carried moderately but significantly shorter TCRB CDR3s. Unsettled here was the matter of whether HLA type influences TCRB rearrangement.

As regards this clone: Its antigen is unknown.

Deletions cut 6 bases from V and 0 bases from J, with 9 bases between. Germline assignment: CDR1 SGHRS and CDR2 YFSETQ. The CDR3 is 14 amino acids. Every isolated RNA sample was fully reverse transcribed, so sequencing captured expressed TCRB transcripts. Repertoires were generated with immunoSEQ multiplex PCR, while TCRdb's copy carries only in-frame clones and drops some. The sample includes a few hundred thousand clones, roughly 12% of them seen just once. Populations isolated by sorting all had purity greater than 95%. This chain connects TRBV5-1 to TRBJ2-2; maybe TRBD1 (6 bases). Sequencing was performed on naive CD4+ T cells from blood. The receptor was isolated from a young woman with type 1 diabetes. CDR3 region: CASTTGTNTGELFF. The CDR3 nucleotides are TGCGCCAGCACCACAGGGACGAACACCGGGGAGCTGTTTTTT.